This T cell receptor (beta chain) was observed in a study of prognosis after radiotherapy for stage I lung cancer. Across the whole study: Aged roughly 53 to 85 years, with a median of about 74 years, the patients were about a dozen men and over 5 women. Six to eight patients presented with squamous cell carcinoma, roughly twelve with adenocarcinoma. Study-level results: There was a fall in unique TCR clone counts after stereotactic body radiation therapy, median roughly 9,900 versus 7,200.

Germline V gene sequence: CDR1 LNHDA, CDR2 SQIVND (reference sequence). The CDR3 is 18 residues long. J was trimmed by 3 bases and V by 4 bases; bases with no gene match: 5. At least ten counts were recorded for this clonotype. No antigen is known for it. Amplification of the TCR beta CDR3 (from genomic DNA) was done by two-round multiplex PCR. Gene-specific TRBV and TRBJ primers were used in PCR round one. MiXCR, applied by TCRdb to the multiplex PCR reads, yields one record per CDR3 protein. The table includes 12,000 or so distinct CDR3 sequences, roughly 32% detected once. The source of this sequence is a donor of 50 years or more with non-small cell lung cancer. The chain couples TRBV19 to TRBJ2-6; 14 bases line up with TRBD2. Material: PBMCs, obtained before or after stereotactic body radiation therapy (not recorded which). CDR3 protein: CASSKRLAGGFGANVLTF. DNA of the CDR3: TGTGCCAGTAGTAAGAGACTAGCGGGAGGGTTTGGGGCCAACGTCCTGACTTTC.